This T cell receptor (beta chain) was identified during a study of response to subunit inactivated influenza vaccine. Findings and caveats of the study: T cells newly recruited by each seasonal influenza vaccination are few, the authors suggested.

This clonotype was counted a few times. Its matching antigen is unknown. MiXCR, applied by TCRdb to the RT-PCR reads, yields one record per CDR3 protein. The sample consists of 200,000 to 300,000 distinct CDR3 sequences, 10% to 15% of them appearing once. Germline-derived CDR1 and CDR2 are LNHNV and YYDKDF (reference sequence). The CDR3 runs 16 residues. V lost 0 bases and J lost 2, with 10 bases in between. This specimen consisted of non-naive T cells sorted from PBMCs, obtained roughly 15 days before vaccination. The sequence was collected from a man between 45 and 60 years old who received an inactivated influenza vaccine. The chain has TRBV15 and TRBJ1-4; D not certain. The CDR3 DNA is TGTGCCACCAGCAGAGATCCGTCCGGGACTAATGAAAAACTGTTTTTT. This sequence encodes CATSRDPSGTNEKLFF. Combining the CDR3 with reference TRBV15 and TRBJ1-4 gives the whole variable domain DAMVIQNPRYQVTQFGKPVTLSCSQTLNHNVMYWYQQKSSQAPKLLFHYYDKDFNNEADTPDNFQSRRPNTSFCFLDIRSPGLGDTAMYLCATSRDPSGTNEKLFFGSGTQLSVL.